The clone carrying this T cell receptor beta chain has just one count. The data derive from a study of PD-1 and CTLA-4 blockade in melanoma. Libraries were prepared by immunoSEQ multiplex PCR; TCRdb keeps only in-frame clonotypes and omits some of them. The sample includes 25,000 to 35,000 clones, approximately 89% of them seen just once. V lost 5 bases, J lost 0 bases, and 11 bases lay in between. Germline CDR1 is LNHDA and CDR2 is SQIVND (reference sequence). The CDR3 is 15 amino acids. This receptor was obtained from a human donor with melanoma. The chain carries TRBV19 and TRBJ2-1; D is unresolved. Source: CD8+ T cells from peripheral blood, taken from a patient given anti-PD-1 treatment. CDR3 DNA sequence: TGTGCCAGTAGTCCGATACCGAGCTCCTACAATGAGCAGTTCTTC. The encoded protein is CASSPIPSSYNEQFF. Full variable domain (outside the CDR3, taken from reference TRBV19 and TRBJ2-1): DGGITQSPKYLFRKEGQNVTLSCEQNLNHDAMYWYRQDPGQGLRLIYYSQIVNDFQKGDIAEGYSVSREKKESFPLTVTSAQKNPTAFYLCASSPIPSSYNEQFFGPGTRLTVL.